What follows describes a single T cell receptor beta chain. Its antigen is unidentified. The sample is drawn from a study of post-analysis software for immune sequencing data. General study results and limits: Among multiple sclerosis patients, normalized Chao1 diversity was significantly below that of controls. Compared with controls, patients had more of five or six TRBV segments, including TRBV5-6, TRBV5-1 and TRBV20-1.

Deletions cut 7 bases from V and 7 bases from J, with 11 bases between. The CDR3 sequence is 12 residues long. Incorporated into the TCR beta cDNA libraries were unique molecular identifiers, which served to reduce PCR and sequencing biases. MiXCR, run by TCRdb on the PCR reads, gives a single entry per CDR3 protein. The sample carries approximately 730,000 distinct CDR3 sequences, around 27% recorded once. The material sequenced was blood. This clonotype originated in a girl aged 10 to 17 with multiple sclerosis. J is TRBJ1-5 and V is TRBV12-3 or TRBV12-4; D unclear. For the CDR3, the DNA is TGTGCCAGCATGGGCGAGGGCCAGCCCCAGCATTTT. Its protein is CASMGEGQPQHF.